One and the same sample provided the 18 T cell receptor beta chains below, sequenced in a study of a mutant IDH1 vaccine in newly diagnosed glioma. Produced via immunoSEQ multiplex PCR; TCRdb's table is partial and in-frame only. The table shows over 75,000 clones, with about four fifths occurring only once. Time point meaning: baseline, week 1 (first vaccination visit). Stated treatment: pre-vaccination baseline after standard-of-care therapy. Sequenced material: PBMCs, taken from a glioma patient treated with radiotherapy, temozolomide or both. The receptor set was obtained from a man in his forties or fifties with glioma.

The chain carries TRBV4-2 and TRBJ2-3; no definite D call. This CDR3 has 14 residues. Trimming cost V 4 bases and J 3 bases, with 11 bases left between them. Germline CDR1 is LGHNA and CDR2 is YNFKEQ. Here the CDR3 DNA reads TGTGCCAGCAGCCCGGCCGGGCGAACAGATACGCAGTATTTT. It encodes CASSPAGRTDTQYF.

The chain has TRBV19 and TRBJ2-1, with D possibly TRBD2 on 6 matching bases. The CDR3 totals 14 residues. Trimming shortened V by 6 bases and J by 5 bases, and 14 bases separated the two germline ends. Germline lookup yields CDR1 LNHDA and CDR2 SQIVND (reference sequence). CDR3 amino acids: CASRWTGVNNEQFF. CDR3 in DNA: TGTGCCAGTAGGTGGACGGGAGTTAACAATGAGCAGTTCTTC.

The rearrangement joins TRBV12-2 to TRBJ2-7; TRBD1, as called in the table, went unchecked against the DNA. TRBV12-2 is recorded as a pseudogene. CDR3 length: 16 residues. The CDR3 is CASRWGRLGTGAEQYF. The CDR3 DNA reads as TGTGCAAGTCGTTGGGGTCGACTCGGGACAGGGGCCGAGCAGTACTTC.

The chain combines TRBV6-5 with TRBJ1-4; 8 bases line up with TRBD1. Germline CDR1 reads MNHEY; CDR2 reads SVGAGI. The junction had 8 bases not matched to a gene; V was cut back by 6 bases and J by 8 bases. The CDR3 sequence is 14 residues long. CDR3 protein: CASRVRTGNEKLFF. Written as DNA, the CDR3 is TGTGCCAGCAGGGTTAGGACAGGGAACGAAAAACTGTTTTTT.

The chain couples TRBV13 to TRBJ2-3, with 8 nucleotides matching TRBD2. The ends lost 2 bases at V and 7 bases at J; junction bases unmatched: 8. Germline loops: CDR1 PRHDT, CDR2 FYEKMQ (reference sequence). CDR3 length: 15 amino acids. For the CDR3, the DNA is TGTGCCAGCAGCTTACAGCGGGGGCTGGGTTATACGCAGTATTTT. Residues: CASSLQRGLGYTQYF.

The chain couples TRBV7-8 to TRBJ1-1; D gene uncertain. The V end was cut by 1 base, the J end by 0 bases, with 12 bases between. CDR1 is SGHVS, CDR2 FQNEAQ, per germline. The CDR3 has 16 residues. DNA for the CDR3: TGTGCCAGCAGCTTAGGTACGGGTCTAGTGAACACTGAAGCTTTCTTT. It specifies CASSLGTGLVNTEAFF.

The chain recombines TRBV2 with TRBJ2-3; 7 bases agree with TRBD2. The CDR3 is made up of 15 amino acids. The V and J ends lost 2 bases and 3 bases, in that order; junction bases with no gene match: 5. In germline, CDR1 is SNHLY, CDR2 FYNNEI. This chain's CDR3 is CASSERGGGTDTQYF. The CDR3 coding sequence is TGTGCCAGCAGTGAACGCGGGGGTGGGACAGATACGCAGTATTTT.

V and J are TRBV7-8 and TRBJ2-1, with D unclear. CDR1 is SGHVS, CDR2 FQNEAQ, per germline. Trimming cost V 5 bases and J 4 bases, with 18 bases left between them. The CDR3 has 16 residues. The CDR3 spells CASSLSTAGYYNEQFF. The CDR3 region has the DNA TGTGCCAGCAGCCTTTCTACAGCCGGTTATTACAATGAGCAGTTCTTC.

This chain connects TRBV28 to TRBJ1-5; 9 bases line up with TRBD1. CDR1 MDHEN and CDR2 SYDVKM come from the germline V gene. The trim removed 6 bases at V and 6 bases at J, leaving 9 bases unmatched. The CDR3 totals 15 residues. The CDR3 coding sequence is TGTGCCAGCAGCATCCCCGGACAGGGGAGTCAGCCCCAGCATTTT. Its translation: CASSIPGQGSQPQHF.

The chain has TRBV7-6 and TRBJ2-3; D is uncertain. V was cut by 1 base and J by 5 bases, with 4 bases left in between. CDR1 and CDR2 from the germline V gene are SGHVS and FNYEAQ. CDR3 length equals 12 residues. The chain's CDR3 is CASSLEGDTQYF. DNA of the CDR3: TGTGCCAGCAGCTTAGAAGGAGATACGCAGTATTTT.

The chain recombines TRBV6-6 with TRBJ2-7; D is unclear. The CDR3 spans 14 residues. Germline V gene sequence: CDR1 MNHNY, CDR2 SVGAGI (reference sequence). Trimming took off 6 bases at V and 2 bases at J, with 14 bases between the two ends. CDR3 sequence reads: CASSTGDKPYEQYF. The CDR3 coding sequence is TGTGCCAGCAGCACCGGAGACAAGCCCTACGAGCAGTACTTC.

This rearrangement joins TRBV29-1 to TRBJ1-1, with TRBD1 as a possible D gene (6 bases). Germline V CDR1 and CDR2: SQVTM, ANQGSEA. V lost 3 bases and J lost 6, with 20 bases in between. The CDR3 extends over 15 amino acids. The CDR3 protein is CSVEGGAGELPEAFF. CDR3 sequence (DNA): TGCAGCGTTGAGGGGGGGGCCGGAGAGCTTCCTGAAGCTTTCTTT.

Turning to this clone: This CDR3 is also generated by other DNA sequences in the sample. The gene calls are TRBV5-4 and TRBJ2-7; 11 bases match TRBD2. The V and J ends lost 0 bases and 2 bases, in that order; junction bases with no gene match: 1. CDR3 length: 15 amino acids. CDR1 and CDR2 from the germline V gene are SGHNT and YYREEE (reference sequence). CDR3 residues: CASSLVAGGPYEQYF. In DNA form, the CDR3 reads TGTGCCAGCAGCTTGGTAGCGGGGGGGCCCTACGAGCAGTACTTC.

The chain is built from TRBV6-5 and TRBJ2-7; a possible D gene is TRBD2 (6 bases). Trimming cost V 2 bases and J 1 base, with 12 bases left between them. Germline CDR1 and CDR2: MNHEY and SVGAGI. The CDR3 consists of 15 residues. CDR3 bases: TGTGCCAGCAGTTACGCGCGGGGAGAGTCCTACGAGCAGTACTTC. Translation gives CASSYARGESYEQYF.

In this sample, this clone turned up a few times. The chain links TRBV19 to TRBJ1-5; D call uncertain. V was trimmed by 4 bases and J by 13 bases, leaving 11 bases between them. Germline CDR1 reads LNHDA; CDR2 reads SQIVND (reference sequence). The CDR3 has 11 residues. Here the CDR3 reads CASSRTGWQHF. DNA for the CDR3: TGTGCCAGTAGTAGGACGGGATGGCAGCATTTT.

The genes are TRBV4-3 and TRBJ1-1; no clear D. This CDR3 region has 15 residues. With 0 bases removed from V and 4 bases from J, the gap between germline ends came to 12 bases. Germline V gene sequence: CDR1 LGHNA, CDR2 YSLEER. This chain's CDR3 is CASSQDDARVTEAFF. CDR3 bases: TGCGCCAGCAGCCAAGACGACGCCCGAGTCACTGAAGCTTTCTTT.

The CDR3 spells CASGLIETQYF. CDR3 coding DNA: TGTGCTAGTGGTTTAATAGAGACCCAGTACTTC. V usage is TRBV12-5 and J usage is TRBJ2-5; no firm D call. V was shortened by 3 bases and J by 4 bases, with 3 bases between the two germline ends. CDR3 length: 11 amino acids. CDR1 LGHNT and CDR2 FRNRAP come from the germline V gene. The full variable domain, in which reference TRBV12-5 and TRBJ2-5 provide the parts outside the CDR3, is DARVTQTPRHKVTEMGQEVTMRCQPILGHNTVFWYRQTMMQGLELLAYFRNRAPLDDSGMPKDRFSAEMPDATLATLKIQPSEPRDSAVYFCASGLIETQYFGPGTRLLVL.

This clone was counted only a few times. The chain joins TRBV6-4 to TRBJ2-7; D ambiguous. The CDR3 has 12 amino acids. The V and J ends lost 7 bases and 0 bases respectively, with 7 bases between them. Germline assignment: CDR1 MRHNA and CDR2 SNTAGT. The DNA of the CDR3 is TGTGCCAGCATTCACAGCTCCTACGAGCAGTACTTC. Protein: CASIHSSYEQYF.